Listed below are T cell receptor beta chains from one sample, sequenced in a study of regulatory T cells in long-lasting Graves disease. TCRdb processed the multiplex PCR reads anew with MiXCR; each CDR3 protein has one entry. Found here are 400,000 to 500,000 distinct CDR3 sequences, roughly 20% of them singletons; the top ten hold approximately 7.8%. Specimen: peripheral blood mononuclear cells (PBMCs), collected when the disease was refractory, from a patient treated with antithyroid drugs. These receptors all stem from a female donor with Graves disease. Both conserved end residues are part of each CDR3. Each record gives: J gene, clone size, D gene, V gene, CDR3 protein, CDR3 DNA. D genes are given only for firm matches. Clone size is stated in some rows and not others, as once, few, many or a class when expanded.

>TRBJ2-7|many|TRBD1|TRBV20-1
CSARDGDRSTYEQYF
TGCAGTGCTAGAGATGGGGACAGGTCGACCTACGAGCAGTACTTC
>TRBJ1-2|NA|NA|TRBV19
CASKQGGSVYGYTF
TGTGCCAGTAAACAGGGAGGCTCCGTCTATGGCTACACCTTC
>TRBJ1-2|NA|NA|TRBV5-4
CASSFEGGLGYTF
TGTGCCAGCAGCTTTGAGGGGGGACTTGGCTACACCTTC
>TRBJ2-7|NA|NA|TRBV6-1
CASIRAHTYEQYF
TGTGCCAGCATAAGGGCTCATACCTACGAGCAGTACTTC
>TRBJ1-2|NA|NA|TRBV6-2/TRBV6-3
CASSYSLGSSGYTF
TGTGCCAGCAGTTACTCGTTGGGGTCCAGCGGCTACACCTTC
>TRBJ2-1|NA|TRBD1|TRBV7-2
CASSQDRGTYNEQFF
TGTGCCAGCAGCCAGGACAGGGGAACCTACAATGAGCAGTTCTTC
>TRBJ2-3|NA|NA|TRBV15
CATSRDRDTRTDTQYF
TGTGCCACCAGCAGAGATCGGGACACACGCACAGATACGCAGTATTTT
>TRBJ2-5|many|NA|TRBV6-1
CASRGTSRQETQYF
TGTGCCAGCAGAGGAACGAGCAGACAAGAGACCCAGTACTTC
>TRBJ2-7|many|NA|TRBV30
CAWSRGGYEQYF
TGTGCCTGGAGTCGTGGGGGATACGAGCAGTACTTC
>TRBJ1-4|few|NA|TRBV5-1
CASSLTGDDEKLFF
TGCGCCAGCAGCTTGACGGGGGATGATGAAAAACTGTTTTTT
>TRBJ2-2|NA|NA|TRBV29-1
CSVDPMGENGELFF
TGCAGCGTTGATCCCATGGGGGAGAACGGGGAGCTGTTTTTT